This T cell receptor (beta chain) was identified during a study of glioma-infiltrating T cells. Study-wide findings and caveats: Tissue-blood divergence was below expectation in non-neoplastic patients, above in gliomas. Tissue and blood shared very few CDR3 sequences.

As concerns this clonotype: Its target is unknown. The junction does not match germline at one end; this may be a read error.

CDR3 size: 12 residues. CDR1 is DFQATT and CDR2 is SNEGSKA in the germline V gene (reference sequence). Using RNA template, CDR3s of TCR alpha and beta were amplified with iRepertoire arm-PCR. One entry per CDR3 protein results from TCRdb running MiXCR on the multiplex PCR reads. The table lists approximately 190,000 distinct CDR3 sequences, about 31% of them singletons. The TCR sequence derives from a human donor with low-grade glioma or glioblastoma, undergoing nonglioma brain surgery, or in good health (not recorded which). Material: glioma tissue, nonneoplastic brain tissue, or PBMCs (not recorded which). This rearrangement joins TRBV20-1 to TRBJ1-1; D is ambiguous. As DNA, the CDR3 is TGCAGTGCTATACCTATATTCACTGAAGCTTTTTTT. This gives the protein CSAIPIFTEAFF.